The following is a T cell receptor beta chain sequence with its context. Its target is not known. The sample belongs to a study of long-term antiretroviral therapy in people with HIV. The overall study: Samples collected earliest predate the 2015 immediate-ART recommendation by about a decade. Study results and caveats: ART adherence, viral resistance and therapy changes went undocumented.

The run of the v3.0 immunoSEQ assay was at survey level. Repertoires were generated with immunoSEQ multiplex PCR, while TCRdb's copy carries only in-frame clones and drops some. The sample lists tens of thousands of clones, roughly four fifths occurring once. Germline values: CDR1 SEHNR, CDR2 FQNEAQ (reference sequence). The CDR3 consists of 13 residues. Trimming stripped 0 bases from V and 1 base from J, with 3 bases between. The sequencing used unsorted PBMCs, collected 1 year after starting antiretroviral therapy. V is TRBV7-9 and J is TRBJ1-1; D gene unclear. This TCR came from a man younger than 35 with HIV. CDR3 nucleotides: TGTGCCAGCAGCTTAGCGAGGAACACTGAAGCTTTCTTT. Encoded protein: CASSLARNTEAFF.